The rows below give T cell receptor beta chains drawn from one sample of a study of blood T cells in healthy people across ages. One entry per CDR3 protein, called by TCRdb with MiXCR from the 5' RACE reads. Of 600,000 to 800,000 distinct CDR3 sequences listed, 20% to 25% were seen once; the top ten hold about 3.6%. Sequences were obtained from blood. The receptors shown here come from a man aged 65-85 years in good health. Each CDR3 is given with its conserved first and last residue. The D gene is left open where the match is weak. Size values are once, few and many counts, or a class for expanded clones, and some rows have none.

CDR3 length	V gene	J gene	D gene	clone size	CDR3 protein	CDR3 DNA
17	TRBV12-5	TRBJ2-7	TRBD2	.	CASGLPSLSGAGYEQYF	TGTGCTAGTGGTTTGCCTAGTTTGAGCGGGGCGGGCTACGAGCAGTACTTC
16	TRBV6-5	TRBJ1-5	.	.	CASSFFPDESGQPQHF	TGTGCCAGCAGTTTTTTCCCGGACGAGTCCGGTCAGCCCCAGCATTTT
17	TRBV4-3	TRBJ2-3	TRBD2	few	CASSQDLAGGPSDTQYF	TGCGCCAGCAGCCAAGATTTAGCGGGAGGGCCGTCAGATACGCAGTATTTT
15	TRBV9	TRBJ1-5	.	.	CASSVDGSPNQPQHF	TGTGCCAGCAGCGTAGATGGGTCCCCCAATCAGCCCCAGCATTTT
16	TRBV9	TRBJ2-1	TRBD2	few	CASSVGVSGRWNEQFF	TGTGCCAGCAGCGTAGGGGTTAGCGGGAGGTGGAATGAGCAGTTCTTC
17	TRBV4-1	TRBJ2-7	TRBD2	.	CASSQDLRREGNYEQYF	TGCGCCAGCAGCCAAGATCTTCGGCGGGAGGGTAACTACGAGCAGTACTTC
16	TRBV14	TRBJ2-3	TRBD2	.	CASSQVAGGITDTQYF	TGTGCCAGCAGCCAAGTAGCGGGAGGGATCACAGATACGCAGTATTTT
16	TRBV21-1	TRBJ2-3	.	many	CASSTRLAKHTDTQYF	TGTGCCAGCAGCACCCGACTAGCGAAACACACAGATACGCAGTATTTT
13	TRBV10-3	TRBJ2-7	.	few	CAISDGQGNEQYF	TGTGCCATCAGTGATGGGCAAGGGAACGAGCAGTACTTC
14	TRBV5-1	TRBJ2-1	TRBD2	.	CASKTVAGVNEQFF	TGCGCCAGCAAGACCGTAGCGGGAGTCAATGAGCAGTTCTTC
15	TRBV9	TRBJ2-3	.	.	CASSVVAGDTDTQYF	TGTGCCAGCAGCGTAGTTGCCGGGGACACAGATACGCAGTATTTT
13	TRBV11-2	TRBJ2-1	.	.	CASSPRGGGEQFF	TGTGCCAGCAGCCCTCGTGGAGGGGGAGAGCAGTTCTTC
16	TRBV20-1	TRBJ2-5	.	.	CSARERTWTLQETQYF	TGCAGTGCTAGAGAGCGGACATGGACCCTACAAGAGACCCAGTACTTC